The T cell receptor (beta chain) described here comes from a study of cytomegalovirus exposure and HLA in healthy donors. Of note for this clone: The target antigen is unknown.

The PCR ran on 60 Vbeta and 13 Jbeta primers. This table comes from immunoSEQ multiplex PCR, and its TCRdb copy is limited to in-frame clones, with some not included. The data show about 120,000 clones, roughly 79% seen once. Study observations and caveats: A later analysis showed that HLA-associated TCR beta chains had undergone more clonal expansion than equally common others. In a later analysis, donors in an Asian-associated ancestry cluster reportedly had fewer N-insertions in productive TCRs than the cohort mean.

Trimming cost V 5 bases and J 7 bases; bases outside gene matches: 8. The CDR3 is made up of 15 amino acids. The V gene's germline CDR1 is MNHEY and CDR2 SVGAGI. The TCR comes from a woman between 18 and 30 years old in good health and CMV-seronegative. V usage is TRBV6-5 and J usage is TRBJ1-6, with 7 positions matching TRBD1. What was sequenced was PBMCs. In nucleotides, the CDR3 is TGTGCCAGCAGTGGACGACAGGGACGGAATTCACCCCTCCACTTT. Encoded protein: CASSGRQGRNSPLHF.